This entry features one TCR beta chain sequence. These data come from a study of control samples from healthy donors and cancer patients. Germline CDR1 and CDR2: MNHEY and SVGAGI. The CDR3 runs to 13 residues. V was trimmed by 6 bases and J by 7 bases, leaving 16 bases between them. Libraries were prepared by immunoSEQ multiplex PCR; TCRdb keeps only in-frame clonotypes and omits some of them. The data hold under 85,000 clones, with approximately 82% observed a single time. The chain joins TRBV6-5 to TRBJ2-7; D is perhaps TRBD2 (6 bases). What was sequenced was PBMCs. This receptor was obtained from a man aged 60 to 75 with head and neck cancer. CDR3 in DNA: TGTGCCAGCAGCTCCGACCCGGCGGGAGAGCAGTACTTC. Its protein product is CASSSDPAGEQYF.